Shown below are 3 T cell receptor beta chains from a single sample sequenced in a study of shared clonotypes between healthy human individuals. Libraries were prepared by immunoSEQ multiplex PCR; TCRdb keeps only in-frame clonotypes and omits some of them. The table shows about 480,000 clones, with around 79% occurring only once. The sample comprised PBMCs. The receptor set was obtained from a middle-aged woman in good health. Some clones in this sample may be carry-over from other donors' samples.

The V call is TRBV7-9, the J call TRBJ2-3; D unclear. This CDR3 is built from 16 residues. Trimming stripped 2 bases from V and 1 base from J, with 13 bases between. CDR1 is SEHNR and CDR2 is FQNEAQ in the germline V gene (reference sequence). CDR3 region: CASSLQSLWGTDTQYF. CDR3 sequence (DNA): TGTGCCAGCAGCTTACAGAGTCTTTGGGGCACAGATACGCAGTATTTT.

The chain joins TRBV5-4 to TRBJ2-2; maybe TRBD2 (6 bases). The CDR3 sequence is 14 residues long. Germline V gives CDR1 SGHNT, CDR2 YYREEE (reference sequence). Trimming left V 4 bases short and J 5 bases short, with 12 bases between. The CDR3 bases are TGTGCCAGCAGCCAGACTAGGGAAACCGGGGAGCTGTTTTTT. Protein product: CASSQTRETGELFF.

The gene calls are TRBV15 and TRBJ2-5; 10 bases map to TRBD1. This CDR3 region has 15 residues. V dropped 3 bases and J dropped 2; count of bases not matched to a gene: 3. Germline V gives CDR1 LNHNV, CDR2 YYDKDF (reference sequence). CDR3 region: CATSRTGGLQETQYF. DNA for the CDR3: TGTGCCACCAGCAGGACAGGGGGCCTACAAGAGACCCAGTACTTC. The full variable domain, its missing parts supplied by reference TRBV15 and TRBJ2-5, is DAMVIQNPRYQVTQFGKPVTLSCSQTLNHNVMYWYQQKSSQAPKLLFHYYDKDFNNEADTPDNFQSRRPNTSFCFLDIRSPGLGDTAMYLCATSRTGGLQETQYFGPGTRLLVL.